This is a list of T cell receptor beta chains from one sample in a study of tissue T cells after allogeneic stem cell transplantation. TCRdb's copy holds only in-frame clones and misses some; the assay was immunoSEQ multiplex PCR. The data show approximately 12,000 clones, 70% seen once. The sample here was tissue from the right colon, taken at autopsy. Receptors originate from a woman between 18 and 55 years old with breast cancer. Both conserved end residues are part of each CDR3. D genes are given only for firm matches. Clone size, where shown, is once, few, many, or a class for clones that have expanded.

NA	TRBJ1-5	TRBV23-1	TRBD1	TGCGCCAGCAGTCAATCTTGCGTATTGACAGGGGCCCCGGGGCAGCCCCAGCATTTT	CASSQSCVLTGAPGQPQHF
NA	TRBJ1-5	TRBV10-3	TRBD1	TGTGCCATCAGTGGGGGACAGGGATTGGGTCAGCCCCAGCATTTT	CAISGGQGLGQPQHF
NA	TRBJ2-1	TRBV7-2	TRBD2	TGTGCCAGCAGCTCCAAAAGCGGAGCGGGGGGGCCCGGAGAGCAGTTCTTC	CASSSKSGAGGPGEQFF
few	TRBJ2-1	TRBV7-9	TRBD2	TGTGCCAGCAGCTTAGAAGGTCTAGCGGGGCTCTACAATGAGCAGTTCTTC	CASSLEGLAGLYNEQFF
NA	TRBJ1-2	TRBV5-1	NA	TGCGCCAGCCCAGCCCCCTTGGGCTCCCCGGAGGGCTACACCTTC	CASPAPLGSPEGYTF
NA	TRBJ2-5	TRBV5-1	TRBD2	TGCGCCAGCAGCTTTTCTAGCGGGGGCCAAGAGACCCAGTACTTC	CASSFSSGGQETQYF
NA	TRBJ1-5	TRBV10-3	NA	TGTGCCACCCAAGGGGTGAATAGCAATCAGCCCCAGCATTTT	CATQGVNSNQPQHF
NA	TRBJ2-4	TRBV6-6	NA	TGTGCCAGCAGACAGCAGGGGGAGGGAAAAAACATTCAGTACTTC	CASRQQGEGKNIQYF
NA	TRBJ1-1	TRBV6-6	NA	TGTGCCAGCAGACAGGGCGGCACTGAAGCTTTCTTT	CASRQGGTEAFF
NA	TRBJ2-5	TRBV5-4	TRBD1	TGTGCCAGCAGCGGACAGGGGGCTAGGGAGACCCAGTACTTC	CASSGQGARETQYF
NA	TRBJ2-7	TRBV6-5	NA	TGTGCCAGCACCCTGTGGGGCTACGAGCAGTACTTC	CASTLWGYEQYF
NA	TRBJ1-2	TRBV7-2	NA	TGTGCCAGCAGCTTACAATCGGCAGGGCACTATGGCTACACCTTC	CASSLQSAGHYGYTF
NA	TRBJ2-5	TRBV4-1	TRBD2	TGCGCCAGCAGCCAATCAGGGAGGGTGGAAGGGGAGACCCAGTACTTC	CASSQSGRVEGETQYF
NA	TRBJ2-3	TRBV12-1	NA	TGTGCCAGCAGCTTTTTGCCCATCCGCGAAACATATAAAACACAAGCGGATACGCAGTATTTT	CASSFLPIRETYKTQADTQYF
NA	TRBJ1-3	TRBV4-3	TRBD1	TGCGCCAGCAGCCAAGAGGCCGGGACAGGGGGAAACACCATATATTTT	CASSQEAGTGGNTIYF